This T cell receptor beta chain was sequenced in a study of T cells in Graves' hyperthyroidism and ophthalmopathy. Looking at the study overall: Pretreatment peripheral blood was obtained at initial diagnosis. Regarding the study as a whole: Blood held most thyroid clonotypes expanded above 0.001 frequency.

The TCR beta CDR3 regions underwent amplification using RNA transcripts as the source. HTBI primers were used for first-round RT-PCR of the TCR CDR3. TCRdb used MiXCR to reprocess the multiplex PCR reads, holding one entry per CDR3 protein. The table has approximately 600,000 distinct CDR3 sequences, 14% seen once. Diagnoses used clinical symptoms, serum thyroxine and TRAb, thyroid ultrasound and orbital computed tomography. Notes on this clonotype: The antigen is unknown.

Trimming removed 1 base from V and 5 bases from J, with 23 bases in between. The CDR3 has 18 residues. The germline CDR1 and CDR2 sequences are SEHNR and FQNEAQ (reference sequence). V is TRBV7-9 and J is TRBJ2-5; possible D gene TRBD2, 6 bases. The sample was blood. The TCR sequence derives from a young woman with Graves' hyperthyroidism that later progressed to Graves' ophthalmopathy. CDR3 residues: CASSLVSLSSGLMETQYF. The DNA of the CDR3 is TGTGCCAGCAGCTTAGTGAGTCTAAGTAGCGGCCTTATGGAGACCCAGTACTTC.